One sample yielded the 9 T cell receptor beta chains listed below, sequenced in a study of blood T cell repertoires in COVID-19. Generated by immunoSEQ multiplex PCR, the TCRdb table keeps only in-frame clones and is missing some. The data show 190,000 or so clones, 89% seen once. The source material was PBMCs or T cells enriched from blood (not recorded which). These TCRs come from a young woman who had recovered from COVID-19.

The DNA for the CDR3 is TGTGCCAGCAGTTTAATCGGACAGCCCGGAGCTTTCTTT. Encoded protein: CASSLIGQPGAFF. The chain recombines TRBV27 with TRBJ1-1, with D perhaps matching TRBD1 (6 bases). Trimming left V 2 bases short and J 10 bases short, with 14 bases between. CDR3 size: 13 residues. CDR1 is MNHEY, CDR2 SMNVEV, per germline (reference sequence).

The rearrangement links TRBV9 to TRBJ2-1; 7 bases are shared with TRBD1. Trimming cost V 4 bases and J 1 base; bases outside gene matches: 14. Germline V gene data show CDR1 as SGDLS and CDR2 as YYNGEE. The CDR3 length is 18 residues. The CDR3 nucleotides are TGTGCCAGCAGCCCATTGGTACAGACAGGGCCTTCCTACAATGAGCAGTTCTTC. This encodes CASSPLVQTGPSYNEQFF.

The count of this clone is one. This chain connects TRBV14 to TRBJ2-7, with D tentatively TRBD1 (6 bases). Germline V gene lookup returns CDR1 SGHDN and CDR2 FVKESK. V lost 3 bases and J lost 6, with 18 bases in between. This CDR3 contains 15 residues. Written as DNA, the CDR3 is TGTGCCAGCAGCCAGTTCAGGAATGGGGGCTCCGAGCAGTACTTC. As protein: CASSQFRNGGSEQYF.

The table lists this clone with a count of one. The chain employs TRBV7-9 and TRBJ1-4; no firm D call. The CDR3 is 12 amino acids. The V gene's germline CDR1 is SEHNR and CDR2 FQNEAQ (reference sequence). The ends were cut back, 1 base at V and 6 bases at J, with 3 bases in the middle. As DNA, the CDR3 is TGTGCCAGCAGCTTAGTCTATGAAAAACTGTTTTTT. Encoded protein: CASSLVYEKLFF. Supplemented by reference TRBV7-9 and TRBJ1-4, the full variable domain reads DTGVSQNPRHKITKRGQNVTFRCDPISEHNRLYWYRQTLGQGPEFLTYFQNEAQLEKSRLLSDRFSAERPKGSFSTLEIQRTEQGDSAMYLCASSLVYEKLFFGSGTQLSVL.

This chain connects TRBV28 to TRBJ2-3; 7 bases are a match to TRBD2. CDR3 length: 15 amino acids. After removal of 3 bases from V and 1 base from J, the junction contained 4 bases not matched to a gene. Germline loops: CDR1 MDHEN, CDR2 SYDVKM. For the CDR3, the DNA is TGTGCCAGCAGTTTGGGGACTACACGCACAGATACGCAGTATTTT. Translating it yields CASSLGTTRTDTQYF.

The rearrangement links TRBV30 to TRBJ2-2; TRBD1 aligns across 8 bases. Germline CDR1 GTSNPN, CDR2 SVGIG (reference sequence). The CDR3 contains 15 residues. V shed 0 bases and J 3 bases; nucleotides not matched to a gene: 3. The CDR3 sequence is CAWSVPDRDTGELFF. The CDR3 DNA follows: TGTGCCTGGAGTGTACCGGACAGGGACACCGGGGAGCTGTTTTTT.

The V and J genes are TRBV9 and TRBJ1-4, with 10 positions matching TRBD1. The germline V gene encodes CDR1 SGDLS and CDR2 YYNGEE. Germline trimming cut 3 bases from V and 5 bases from J; bases unmatched to any gene: 10. The CDR3 contains 17 residues. CDR3 bases: TGTGCCAGCAGCGAGACAGGGGGCGCAGTAGTGAATGAAAAACTGTTTTTT. Its protein is CASSETGGAVVNEKLFF.

This clone was detected only a few times. The chain recombines TRBV29-1 with TRBJ1-4, with D perhaps TRBD1 (5 bases). The V gene's germline CDR1 is SQVTM and CDR2 ANQGSEA. The CDR3 length is 12 residues. Trimming stripped 4 bases from V and 3 bases from J, with 6 bases between. CDR3 DNA: TGCAGCGTTGGGGGGGCTAATGAAAAACTGTTTTTT. Its protein product is CSVGGANEKLFF.

The J gene is TRBJ1-6, the V gene TRBV6-6; 7 bases match TRBD1. The CDR3 covers 16 residues. Germline V gives CDR1 MNHNY, CDR2 SVGAGI (reference sequence). J gave up 10 bases and V 4 bases, and 13 bases lay outside the gene matches. The chain's CDR3 is CASSSWDRALASPLHF. CDR3 sequence (DNA): TGTGCCAGCAGTTCCTGGGACAGAGCCCTTGCCTCACCCCTCCACTTT.